This T cell receptor (beta chain) emerged from a study of response to subunit inactivated influenza vaccine. Findings and limits, study-wide: Authors proposed each seasonal influenza vaccination draws in few new T cells.

Germline CDR1 reads SGHTA; CDR2 reads FQGNSA. Trimming removed 0 bases at V and 5 bases at J, with 13 bases between. The CDR3 covers 15 residues. TCRdb fed the RT-PCR reads into MiXCR, producing one record per CDR3 protein. Altogether over 800,000 distinct CDR3 sequences are present, around 20% being singletons, with the ten largest covering roughly 10%. This clonotype was counted a few times. What it recognizes is unknown. The genes are TRBV7-2 and TRBJ2-5, with D possibly called TRBD1 or TRBD2 (5 bases each). The clonotype was recovered from a man aged 45 to 65 who received an inactivated influenza vaccine. This material consisted of PBMCs from blood, taken roughly 5 days after vaccination. For the CDR3, the DNA is TGTGCCAGCAGCTTAGCGGGACCCGGCCCCGAGACCCAGTACTTC. It encodes CASSLAGPGPETQYF.